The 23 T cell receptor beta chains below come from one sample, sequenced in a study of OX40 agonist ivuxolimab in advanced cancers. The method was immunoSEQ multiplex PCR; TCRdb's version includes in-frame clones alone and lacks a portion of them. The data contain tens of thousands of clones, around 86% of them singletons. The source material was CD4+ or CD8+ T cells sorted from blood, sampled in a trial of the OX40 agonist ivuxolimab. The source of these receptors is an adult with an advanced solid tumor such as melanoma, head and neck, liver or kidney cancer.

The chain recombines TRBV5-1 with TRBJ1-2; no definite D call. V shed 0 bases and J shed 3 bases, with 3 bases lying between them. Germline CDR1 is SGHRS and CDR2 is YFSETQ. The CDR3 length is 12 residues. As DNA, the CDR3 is TGCGCCAGCAGCTTGGCAGACTATGGCTACACCTTC. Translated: CASSLADYGYTF.

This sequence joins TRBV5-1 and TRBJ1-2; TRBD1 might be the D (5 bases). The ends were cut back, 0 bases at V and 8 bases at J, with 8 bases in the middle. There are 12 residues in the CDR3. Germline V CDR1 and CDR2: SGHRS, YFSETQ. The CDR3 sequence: CASSLGQGGYTF. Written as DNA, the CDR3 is TGCGCCAGCAGCTTGGGGCAGGGAGGCTACACCTTC. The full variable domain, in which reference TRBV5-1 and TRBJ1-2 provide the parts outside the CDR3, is KAGVTQTPRYLIKTRGQQVTLSCSPISGHRSVSWYQQTPGQGLQFLFEYFSETQRNKGNFPGRFSGRQFSNSRSEMNVSTLELGDSALYLCASSLGQGGYTFGSGTRLTVV.

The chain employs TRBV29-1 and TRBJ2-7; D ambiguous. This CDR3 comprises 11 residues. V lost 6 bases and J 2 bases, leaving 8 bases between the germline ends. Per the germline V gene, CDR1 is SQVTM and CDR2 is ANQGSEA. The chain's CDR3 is CSVGTAYEQYF. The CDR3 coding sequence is TGCAGCGTAGGTACAGCCTACGAGCAGTACTTC.

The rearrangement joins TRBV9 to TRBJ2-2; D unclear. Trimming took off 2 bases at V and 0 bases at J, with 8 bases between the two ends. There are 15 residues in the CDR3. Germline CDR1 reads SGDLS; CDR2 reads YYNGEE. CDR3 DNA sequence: TGTGCCAGCAGCGTCAGTGGTGCGAACACCGGGGAGCTGTTTTTT. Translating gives CASSVSGANTGELFF.

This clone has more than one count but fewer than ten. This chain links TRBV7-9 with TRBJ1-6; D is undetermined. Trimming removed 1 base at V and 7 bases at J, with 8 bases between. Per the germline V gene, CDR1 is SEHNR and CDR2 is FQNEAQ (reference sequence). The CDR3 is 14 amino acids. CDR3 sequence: CASSLVLGNSPLHF. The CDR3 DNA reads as TGTGCCAGCAGCTTAGTCCTGGGAAATTCACCCCTCCACTTT.

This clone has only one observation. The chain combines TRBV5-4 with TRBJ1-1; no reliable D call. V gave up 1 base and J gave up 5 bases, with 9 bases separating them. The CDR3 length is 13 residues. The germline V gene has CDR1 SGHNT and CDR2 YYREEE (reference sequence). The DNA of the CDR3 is TGTGCCAGCAGCTTGTCGTGGGTGACTGAAGCTTTCTTT. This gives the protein CASSLSWVTEAFF. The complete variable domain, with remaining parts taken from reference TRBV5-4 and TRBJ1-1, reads ETGVTQSPTHLIKTRGQQVTLRCSSQSGHNTVSWYQQALGQGPQFIFQYYREEENGRGNFPPRFSGLQFPNYSSELNVNALELDDSALYLCASSLSWVTEAFFGQGTRLTVV.

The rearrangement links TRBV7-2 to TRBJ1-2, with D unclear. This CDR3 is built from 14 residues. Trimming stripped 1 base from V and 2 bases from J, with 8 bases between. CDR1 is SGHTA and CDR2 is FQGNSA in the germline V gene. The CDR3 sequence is CASSLGRINYGYTF. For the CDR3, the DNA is TGTGCCAGCAGCTTAGGTCGCATCAACTATGGCTACACCTTC. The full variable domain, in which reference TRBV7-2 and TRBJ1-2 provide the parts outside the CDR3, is GAGVSQSPSNKVTEKGKDVELRCDPISGHTALYWYRQSLGQGLEFLIYFQGNSAPDKSGLPSDRFSAERTGGSVSTLTIQRTQQEDSAVYLCASSLGRINYGYTFGSGTRLTVV.

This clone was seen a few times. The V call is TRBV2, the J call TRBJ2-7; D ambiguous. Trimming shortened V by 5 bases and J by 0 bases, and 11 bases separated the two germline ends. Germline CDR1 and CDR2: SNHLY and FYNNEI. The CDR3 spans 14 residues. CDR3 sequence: CASSLGGNSYEQYF. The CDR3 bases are TGTGCCAGCAGTCTGGGTGGGAACTCCTACGAGCAGTACTTC.

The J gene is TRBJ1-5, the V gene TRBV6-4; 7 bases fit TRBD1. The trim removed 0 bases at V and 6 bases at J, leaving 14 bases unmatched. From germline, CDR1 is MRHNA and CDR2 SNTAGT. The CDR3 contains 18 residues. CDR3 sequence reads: CASSDSLGPGGNIQPQHF. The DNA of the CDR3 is TGTGCCAGCAGTGACTCTCTAGGCCCAGGGGGTAACATTCAGCCCCAGCATTTT.

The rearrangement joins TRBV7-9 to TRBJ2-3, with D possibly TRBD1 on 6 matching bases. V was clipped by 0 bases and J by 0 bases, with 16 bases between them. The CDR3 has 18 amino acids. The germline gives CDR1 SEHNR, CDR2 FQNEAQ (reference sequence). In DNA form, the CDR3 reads TGTGCCAGCAGCTTAGCGGGGTACAGGGTTGGGAGCACAGATACGCAGTATTTT. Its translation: CASSLAGYRVGSTDTQYF.

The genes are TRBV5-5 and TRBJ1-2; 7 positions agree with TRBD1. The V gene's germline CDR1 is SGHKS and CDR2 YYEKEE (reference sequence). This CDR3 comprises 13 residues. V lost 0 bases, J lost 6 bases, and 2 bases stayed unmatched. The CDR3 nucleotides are TGTGCCAGCAGCTTGGACAGGGGACATGGCTACACCTTC. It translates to CASSLDRGHGYTF.

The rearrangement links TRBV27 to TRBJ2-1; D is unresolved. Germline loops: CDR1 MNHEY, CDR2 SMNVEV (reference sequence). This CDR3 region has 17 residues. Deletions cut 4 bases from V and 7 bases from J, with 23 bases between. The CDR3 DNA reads TGTGCCAGCAGTTACTCCCGGCGTGGGTCTATAGGAAATGAGCAGTTCTTC. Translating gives CASSYSRRGSIGNEQFF.

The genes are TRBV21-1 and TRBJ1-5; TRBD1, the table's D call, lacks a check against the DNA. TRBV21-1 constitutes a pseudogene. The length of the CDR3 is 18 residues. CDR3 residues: CASSKEGTGEGSNQPQHF. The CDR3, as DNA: TGTGCCAGCAGCAAAGAAGGGACAGGGGAAGGAAGCAATCAGCCCCAGCATTTT.

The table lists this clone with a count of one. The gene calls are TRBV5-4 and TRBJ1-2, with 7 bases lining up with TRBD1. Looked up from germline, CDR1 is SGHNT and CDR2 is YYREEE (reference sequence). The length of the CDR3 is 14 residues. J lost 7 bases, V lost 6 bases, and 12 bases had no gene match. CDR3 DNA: TGTGCCAGCACCCTTGGAGGGACAGTCCGTGGCTACACCTTC. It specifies CASTLGGTVRGYTF. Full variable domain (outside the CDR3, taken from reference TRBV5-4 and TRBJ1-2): ETGVTQSPTHLIKTRGQQVTLRCSSQSGHNTVSWYQQALGQGPQFIFQYYREEENGRGNFPPRFSGLQFPNYSSELNVNALELDDSALYLCASTLGGTVRGYTFGSGTRLTVV.

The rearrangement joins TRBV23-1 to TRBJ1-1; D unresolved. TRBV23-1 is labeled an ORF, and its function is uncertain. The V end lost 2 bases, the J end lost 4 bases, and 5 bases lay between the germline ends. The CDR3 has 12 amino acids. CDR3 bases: TGCGCCAGCAGTCAAAGGAGCACTGAAGCTTTCTTT. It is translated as CASSQRSTEAFF.

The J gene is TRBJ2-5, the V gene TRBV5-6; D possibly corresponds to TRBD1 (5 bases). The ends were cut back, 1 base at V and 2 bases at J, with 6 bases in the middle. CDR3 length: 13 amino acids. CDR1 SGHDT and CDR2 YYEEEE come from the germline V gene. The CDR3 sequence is CASSLQGQETQYF. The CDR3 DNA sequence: TGTGCCAGCAGCTTGCAGGGACAAGAGACCCAGTACTTC.

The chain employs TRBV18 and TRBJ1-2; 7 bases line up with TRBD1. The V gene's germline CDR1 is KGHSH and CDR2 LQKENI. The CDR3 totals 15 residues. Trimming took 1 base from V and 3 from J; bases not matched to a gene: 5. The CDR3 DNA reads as TGTGCCAGCTCACCACTAGACAGGGTGGACTATGGCTACACCTTC. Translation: CASSPLDRVDYGYTF.

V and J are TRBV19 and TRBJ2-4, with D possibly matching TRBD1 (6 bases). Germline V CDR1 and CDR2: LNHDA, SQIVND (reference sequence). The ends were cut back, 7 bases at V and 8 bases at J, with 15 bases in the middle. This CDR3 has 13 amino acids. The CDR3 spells CASNWQGTDIQYF. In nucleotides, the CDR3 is TGTGCCAGTAATTGGCAGGGGACCGACATTCAGTACTTC. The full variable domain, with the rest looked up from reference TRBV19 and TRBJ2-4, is DGGITQSPKYLFRKEGQNVTLSCEQNLNHDAMYWYRQDPGQGLRLIYYSQIVNDFQKGDIAEGYSVSREKKESFPLTVTSAQKNPTAFYLCASNWQGTDIQYFGAGTRLSVL.

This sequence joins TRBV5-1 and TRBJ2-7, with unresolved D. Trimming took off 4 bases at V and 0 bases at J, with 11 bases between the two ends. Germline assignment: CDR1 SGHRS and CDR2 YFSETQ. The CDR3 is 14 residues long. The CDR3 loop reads CASSPQVSSYEQYF. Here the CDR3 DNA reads TGCGCCAGCAGCCCCCAGGTAAGCTCCTACGAGCAGTACTTC.

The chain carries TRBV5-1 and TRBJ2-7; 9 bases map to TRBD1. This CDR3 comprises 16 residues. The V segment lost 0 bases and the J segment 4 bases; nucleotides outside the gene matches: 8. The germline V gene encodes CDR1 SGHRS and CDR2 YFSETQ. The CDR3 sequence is CASSLGAGTGMYEQYF. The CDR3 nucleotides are TGCGCCAGCAGCTTGGGGGCCGGGACAGGGATGTACGAGCAGTACTTC.

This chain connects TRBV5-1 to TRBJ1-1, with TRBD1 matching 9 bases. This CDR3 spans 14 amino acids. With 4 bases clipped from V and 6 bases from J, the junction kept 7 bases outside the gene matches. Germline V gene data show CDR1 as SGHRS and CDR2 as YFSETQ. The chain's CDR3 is CASSEGTGYAEAFF. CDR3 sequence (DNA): TGCGCCAGCAGCGAGGGGACAGGGTACGCTGAAGCTTTCTTT. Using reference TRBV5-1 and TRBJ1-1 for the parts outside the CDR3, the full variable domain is KAGVTQTPRYLIKTRGQQVTLSCSPISGHRSVSWYQQTPGQGLQFLFEYFSETQRNKGNFPGRFSGRQFSNSRSEMNVSTLELGDSALYLCASSEGTGYAEAFFGQGTRLTVV.

The CDR3 spells CASSLSDRGDTEAFF. The CDR3 DNA follows: TGTGCCAGCAGCTTATCGGACAGGGGGGACACTGAAGCTTTCTTT. This chain uses TRBV7-9 with TRBJ1-1; 10 nucleotides agree with TRBD1. The junction had 3 bases not matched to a gene; V was cut back by 2 bases and J by 3 bases. This CDR3 contains 15 residues. The germline V gene encodes CDR1 SEHNR and CDR2 FQNEAQ (reference sequence).

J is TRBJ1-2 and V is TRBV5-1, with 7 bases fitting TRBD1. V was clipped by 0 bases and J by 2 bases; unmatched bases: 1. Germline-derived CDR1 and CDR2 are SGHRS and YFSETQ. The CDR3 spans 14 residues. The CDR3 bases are TGCGCCAGCAGCTTGGGACAGGGCAACTATGGCTACACCTTC. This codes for CASSLGQGNYGYTF.